This passage covers 31 T cell receptor beta chains from one sample sequenced in a study of T cells after yellow fever vaccination (dated by TCRdb to between 2018 and 2020). The treatment or condition label here, explained by the study, means: live attenuated yellow fever vaccine strain. The method behind the library was 5' RACE. Sequenced using an Illumina NovaSeq 6000. TCRdb cleaned the public reads at Q25 with fastp, built clones with MiXCR and kept in-frame beta chains. Under each unique CDR3 protein, matching rows form one entry showing the most common genes and DNA. The sample contains about 320,000 distinct CDR3 sequences, around 4.5% of them found a single time. Approximately 19% of the sample belongs to the ten largest clones. This specimen consisted of PBMCs, obtained 15 days after the yellow fever booster vaccination. The receptors were gathered from a man between 18 and 29 years old who received the YFV17D yellow fever vaccine.

This clonotype was picked up a small number of times. The chain combines TRBV11-1 with TRBJ2-2; 16 positions match TRBD2. The CDR3 length is 16 residues. Trimming cost V 4 bases and J 6 bases; bases outside gene matches: 2. The germline CDR1 and CDR2 sequences are SGHAT and FQDESV (reference sequence). Written as DNA, the CDR3 is TGTGCCAGCAGCTCTGGGACTAGCGGGGGGGCCGGGGAGCTGTTTTTT. Protein sequence: CASSSGTSGGAGELFF.

This clonotype was observed at least ten times. The V and J genes are TRBV20-1 and TRBJ2-2, with D possibly TRBD2 on 5 matching bases. CDR1 is DFQATT and CDR2 is SNEGSKA in the germline V gene (reference sequence). The V end lost 0 bases, the J end lost 2 bases, and 13 bases lay between the germline ends. The CDR3 has 16 amino acids. The CDR3 coding sequence is TGCAGTGCTAGAGATGATCTGGGAGTTAACACCGGGGAGCTGTTTTTT. Its protein is CSARDDLGVNTGELFF.

A few counts support this clonotype. The chain links TRBV20-1 to TRBJ1-2, with TRBD1 identical over 9 bases. The trim removed 1 base at V and 5 bases at J, leaving 2 bases unmatched. Germline lookup yields CDR1 DFQATT and CDR2 SNEGSKA (reference sequence). The CDR3 is 13 residues long. CDR3 loop: CSARGTGAYGYTF. In DNA, the CDR3 is TGCAGTGCTAGAGGGACAGGGGCTTATGGCTACACCTTC.

The chain links TRBV10-3 to TRBJ2-1; the match to TRBD2 covers 8 bases. J lost 9 bases, V lost 0 bases, and 4 bases had no gene match. Germline V gives CDR1 ENHRY, CDR2 SYGVKD. The CDR3 spans 14 residues. The CDR3 nucleotides are TGTGCCATCAGTGAGTCGACGGGGGGGCGTGAGCAGTTCTTC. Amino acid sequence: CAISESTGGREQFF.

This clonotype was picked up many times. The V and J genes are TRBV20-1 and TRBJ1-4; D unresolved. Trimming removed 5 bases at V and 0 bases at J, with 19 bases between. The CDR3 runs 17 residues. Germline loops: CDR1 DFQATT, CDR2 SNEGSKA (reference sequence). CDR3 bases: TGCAGTGCTCTCCACCCGACCCCGACTACAACTAATGAAAAACTGTTTTTT. This sequence encodes CSALHPTPTTTNEKLFF.

This clonotype occurred many times. The rearrangement uses TRBV5-1 and TRBJ1-1, with 12 bases identical to TRBD1. Trimming removed 7 bases from V and 4 bases from J; junction bases left unmatched: 11. The CDR3 is 16 amino acids. From germline, CDR1 is SGHRS and CDR2 YFSETQ. The CDR3 region is CASRTGTGGEGTEAFF. In DNA, the CDR3 is TGCGCCAGCCGTACCGGGACAGGGGGCGAGGGCACTGAAGCTTTCTTT.

This clonotype turned up a few times. J is TRBJ2-2 and V is TRBV6-1, with 8 positions matching TRBD1. With 1 base clipped from V and 11 bases from J, the junction kept 12 bases outside the gene matches. Germline CDR1 MNHNS, CDR2 SASEGT. The CDR3 runs to 16 residues. In nucleotides, the CDR3 is TGTGCCAGCAGTGAAGGGGACAGGTACTACCTTGGAGAGCTGTTTTTT. Amino acids: CASSEGDRYYLGELFF.

V usage is TRBV4-1 and J usage is TRBJ1-1; D is ambiguous. CDR1 and CDR2 (germline): MGHRA, YSYEKL. The CDR3 contains 12 residues. V was cut by 6 bases and J by 7 bases, with 12 bases left in between. This CDR3 is CASRTWNGEAFF. The DNA of the CDR3 is TGCGCCAGCAGAACTTGGAACGGTGAAGCTTTCTTT.

Many counts were recorded for this clonotype. V is TRBV12-3 or TRBV12-4 and J is TRBJ1-5; 7 positions match TRBD1. CDR3 length: 13 amino acids. V trimming: 5 bases; J trimming: 4 bases; junction bases outside the gene matches: 2. The CDR3 DNA follows: TGTGCCAGCAGTCCACAGGGGAATCAGCCCCAGCATTTT. Translation gives CASSPQGNQPQHF.

There are a few counts of this clonotype. The chain employs TRBV7-2 and TRBJ2-5; 9 bases agree with TRBD2. The CDR3 extends over 17 amino acids. V was pared by 4 bases and J by 4 bases, with 13 bases of the junction left unmatched. Per the germline V gene, CDR1 is SGHTA and CDR2 is FQGNSA. The CDR3 is CASSSSSGGGGSETQYF. CDR3 sequence (DNA): TGTGCCAGCAGCTCATCATCGGGCGGGGGGGGATCAGAGACCCAGTACTTC.

The rearrangement uses TRBV6-6 and TRBJ2-5, with TRBD1 identical over 10 bases. The germline gives CDR1 MNHNY, CDR2 SVGAGI (reference sequence). V shed 2 bases and J 5 bases; nucleotides not matched to a gene: 8. The CDR3 covers 16 residues. CDR3 in DNA: TGTGCCAGCAGTTACGGGGACAGGGGCCCTGGGGAGACCCAGTACTTC. This translates into CASSYGDRGPGETQYF.

V usage is TRBV5-1 and J usage is TRBJ2-3, with 9 bases lining up with TRBD1. There are 16 residues in the CDR3. J lost 6 bases, V lost 6 bases, and 14 bases had no gene match. Germline values: CDR1 SGHRS, CDR2 YFSETQ. The CDR3 reads CASTIPAGTGIDTQYF. The CDR3 coding sequence is TGCGCCAGCACCATTCCAGCCGGGACAGGGATTGATACGCAGTATTTT. The entire variable domain, with the rest obtained from reference TRBV5-1 and TRBJ2-3, is as follows: KAGVTQTPRYLIKTRGQQVTLSCSPISGHRSVSWYQQTPGQGLQFLFEYFSETQRNKGNFPGRFSGRQFSNSRSEMNVSTLELGDSALYLCASTIPAGTGIDTQYFGPGTRLTVL.

There are many counts of this clonotype. J is TRBJ1-1 and V is TRBV6-2 or TRBV6-3, with D perhaps TRBD1 (6 bases). The CDR3 loop spans 15 amino acids. The V gene lost 5 bases and the J gene lost 4 bases, with 17 bases spanning the gap. The germline CDR1 and CDR2 sequences are MNHEY and SVGEGT. The CDR3 DNA sequence: TGTGCCAGCAGTCCCATTATGGGGGCGCTCACTGAAGCTTTCTTT. This translates into CASSPIMGALTEAFF.

This clonotype was seen many times. V gene TRBV27 combines with J gene TRBJ2-1; unclear D gene. CDR1 and CDR2 (germline): MNHEY, SMNVEV (reference sequence). Trimming removed 6 bases at V and 6 bases at J, with 18 bases between. The CDR3 has 15 residues. Written as DNA, the CDR3 is TGTGCCAGCAGCACCCGATTCCTCTGGGGCAATGAGCAGTTCTTC. This translates into CASSTRFLWGNEQFF.

This clonotype was counted a few times. The CDR3 DNA is TGTGCCAGCAGGGATGGGGGGGCAGGGAACACTGAAGCTTTCTTT. This encodes CASRDGGAGNTEAFF. The genes are TRBV6-6 and TRBJ1-1; D perhaps matches TRBD1 (6 bases). The germline V gene encodes CDR1 MNHNY and CDR2 SVGAGI (reference sequence). V lost 6 bases, J lost 1 base, and 15 bases lay in between. The CDR3 is made up of 15 amino acids.

This clonotype was detected many times. V usage is TRBV7-2 and J usage is TRBJ1-6; 10 nucleotides line up with TRBD1. CDR3 length: 16 residues. Germline loops: CDR1 SGHTA, CDR2 FQGNSA. Unmatched junction bases numbered 4, after V lost 0 bases and J lost 8 bases. This chain's CDR3 is CASSLALGQGYSPLHF. DNA for the CDR3: TGTGCCAGCAGCTTAGCCCTGGGACAGGGGTATTCACCCCTCCACTTT. The variable domain in full, with the rest retrieved from reference TRBV7-2 and TRBJ1-6, is GAGVSQSPSNKVTEKGKDVELRCDPISGHTALYWYRQSLGQGLEFLIYFQGNSAPDKSGLPSDRFSAERTGGSVSTLTIQRTQQEDSAVYLCASSLALGQGYSPLHFGNGTRLTVT.

This clonotype was recorded many times. The chain joins TRBV5-5 to TRBJ2-1, with D perhaps TRBD2 (7 bases). Germline assignment: CDR1 SGHKS and CDR2 YYEKEE (reference sequence). The CDR3 has 16 amino acids. V was shortened by 3 bases and J by 8 bases, with 21 bases between the two germline ends. The CDR3 is CASSSGLGGHIDEQFF. The CDR3 coding sequence is TGTGCCAGCAGCTCCGGTCTGGGGGGGCATATCGATGAGCAGTTCTTC.

Comments on this clonotype: A read error may explain this, as a much larger clone is one base away. The chain links TRBV10-3 to TRBJ2-5; D is uncertain. V was cut by 8 bases and J by 4 bases, with 11 bases left in between. The CDR3 extends over 12 amino acids. The germline V gene encodes CDR1 ENHRY and CDR2 SYGVKD. CDR3 region: CAIGGYLETQYF. CDR3 bases: TGTGCCATCGGCGGTTACCTAGAGACCCAGTACTTC.

This chain links TRBV5-4 with TRBJ2-5; D perhaps matches TRBD2 (5 bases). In germline, CDR1 is SGHNT, CDR2 YYREEE (reference sequence). V was trimmed by 7 bases and J by 0 bases, leaving 10 bases between them. The CDR3 length is 13 residues. For the CDR3, the DNA is TGTGCCAGCCATTTCGGGGACCAAGAGACCCAGTACTTC. Residues: CASHFGDQETQYF. The full variable domain, its missing parts supplied by reference TRBV5-4 and TRBJ2-5, is ETGVTQSPTHLIKTRGQQVTLRCSSQSGHNTVSWYQQALGQGPQFIFQYYREEENGRGNFPPRFSGLQFPNYSSELNVNALELDDSALYLCASHFGDQETQYFGPGTRLLVL.

The J gene is TRBJ1-1, the V gene TRBV12-3 or TRBV12-4; 9 bases map to TRBD1. With 5 bases clipped from V and 4 bases from J, the junction kept 8 bases outside the gene matches. The CDR3 contains 15 residues. The CDR3 loop is CASSVGQGMSTEAFF. CDR3 sequence (DNA): TGTGCCAGCAGTGTCGGACAGGGGATGAGCACTGAAGCTTTCTTT.

This clonotype was observed many times. The chain carries TRBV4-1 and TRBJ1-1; D remains unclear. With 1 base removed from V and 1 base from J, the gap between germline ends came to 10 bases. CDR1 is MGHRA and CDR2 is YSYEKL in the germline V gene. This CDR3 contains 15 residues. CDR3 loop: CASSQGRHTNTEAFF. CDR3 sequence (DNA): TGCGCCAGCAGCCAAGGGCGACATACGAACACTGAAGCTTTCTTT.

This clonotype occurred many times. This chain links TRBV7-8 with TRBJ2-1, with TRBD1 matching over 10 bases. V shed 6 bases, J shed 1 base, and the junction held 9 bases outside the gene matches. CDR1 SGHVS and CDR2 FQNEAQ come from the germline V gene. CDR3 size: 17 residues. CDR3 amino acids: CASRFRDRGTSYNEQFF. The CDR3 coding sequence is TGTGCCAGCAGATTCCGGGACAGGGGCACTTCCTACAATGAGCAGTTCTTC.

This clonotype has ten or more counts. V is TRBV6-5 and J is TRBJ2-1; 8 bases line up with TRBD1. J was trimmed by 0 bases and V by 5 bases; bases with no gene match: 9. Germline V gene lookup returns CDR1 MNHEY and CDR2 SVGAGI. The CDR3 has 17 amino acids. DNA for the CDR3: TGTGCCAGCAGTACCTACCCAGGGGGCATCTCCTACAATGAGCAGTTCTTC. Its protein is CASSTYPGGISYNEQFF.

There are a few counts of this clonotype. This chain connects TRBV20-1 to TRBJ2-1; perhaps D is TRBD1 or TRBD2 (5 bases each). Germline loops: CDR1 DFQATT, CDR2 SNEGSKA (reference sequence). V lost 1 base and J 7 bases, leaving 11 bases between the germline ends. CDR3 length equals 13 residues. In DNA form, the CDR3 reads TGCAGTGCTAGAGCGGGGCCAAGGAATGAGCAGTTCTTC. This gives the protein CSARAGPRNEQFF.

Ten or more counts support this clonotype. The chain combines TRBV12-3 or TRBV12-4 with TRBJ2-1; D possibly corresponds to TRBD2 (6 bases). This CDR3 comprises 14 residues. The ends were cut back, 3 bases at V and 12 bases at J, with 18 bases in the middle. The DNA for the CDR3 is TGTGCCAGCAGTTTCTCTCCCACTAGCCCTCGGCAGTTCTTC. Translating it yields CASSFSPTSPRQFF.

This clonotype was counted between two and nine times. The CDR3 sequence is CASSFGQGKGYTF. CDR3 DNA: TGTGCCAGCAGCTTTGGACAGGGGAAAGGCTACACCTTC. This chain joins TRBV6-5 and TRBJ1-2; TRBD1 agrees at 9 bases. The V segment lost 6 bases and the J segment 8 bases; nucleotides outside the gene matches: 7. This CDR3 is built from 13 residues. Germline V gene sequence: CDR1 MNHEY, CDR2 SVGAGI.

The gene calls are TRBV7-2 and TRBJ1-1, with D unclear. Per the germline V gene, CDR1 is SGHTA and CDR2 is FQGNSA. This CDR3 is built from 11 residues. V lost 3 bases and J 6 bases, leaving 5 bases between the germline ends. Here the CDR3 DNA reads TGTGCCAGCAGCTTCGTATCTGAAGCTTTCTTT. This codes for CASSFVSEAFF. The variable domain in full, with the rest retrieved from reference TRBV7-2 and TRBJ1-1, is GAGVSQSPSNKVTEKGKDVELRCDPISGHTALYWYRQSLGQGLEFLIYFQGNSAPDKSGLPSDRFSAERTGGSVSTLTIQRTQQEDSAVYLCASSFVSEAFFGQGTRLTVV.

This clonotype was counted ten times or more. The chain combines TRBV11-2 with TRBJ2-7; 7 nucleotides agree with TRBD2. J was trimmed by 2 bases and V by 4 bases; bases with no gene match: 5. This CDR3 is built from 14 residues. The germline CDR1 and CDR2 sequences are SGHAT and FQNNGV. In DNA form, the CDR3 reads TGTGCCAGCAGCTGGACTAGTGGGACCTACGAGCAGTACTTC. The encoded protein is CASSWTSGTYEQYF.

At least ten counts were recorded for this clonotype. The J gene is TRBJ2-3, the V gene TRBV29-1, with D perhaps matching TRBD1 or TRBD2 (5 bases each). There are 15 residues in the CDR3. Trimming took off 3 bases at V and 1 base at J, with 14 bases between the two ends. The germline gives CDR1 SQVTM, CDR2 ANQGSEA. The CDR3 loop is CSVDPLGERTDTQYF. The CDR3 nucleotides are TGCAGCGTTGATCCCTTAGGGGAGCGCACAGATACGCAGTATTTT.

The chain has TRBV12-3 or TRBV12-4 and TRBJ2-3; 7 bases map to TRBD2. There are 16 residues in the CDR3. V lost 5 bases, J lost 2 bases, and 10 bases stayed unmatched. The DNA of the CDR3 is TGTGCCAGCAGTCCCCCTTTCGGGGGGTTCACAGATACGCAGTATTTT. Its translation is CASSPPFGGFTDTQYF.

This clonotype was seen many times. This chain links TRBV7-2 with TRBJ1-1; D remains ambiguous. Germline-derived CDR1 and CDR2 are SGHTA and FQGNSA. This CDR3 has 15 amino acids. Deletions cut 3 bases from V and 6 bases from J, with 17 bases between. In DNA form, the CDR3 reads TGTGCCAGCAGCTTTGATCCGGTCAATATGGCTGAAGCTTTCTTT. Translation gives CASSFDPVNMAEAFF. The full variable domain, in which reference TRBV7-2 and TRBJ1-1 provide the parts outside the CDR3, is GAGVSQSPSNKVTEKGKDVELRCDPISGHTALYWYRQSLGQGLEFLIYFQGNSAPDKSGLPSDRFSAERTGGSVSTLTIQRTQQEDSAVYLCASSFDPVNMAEAFFGQGTRLTVV.